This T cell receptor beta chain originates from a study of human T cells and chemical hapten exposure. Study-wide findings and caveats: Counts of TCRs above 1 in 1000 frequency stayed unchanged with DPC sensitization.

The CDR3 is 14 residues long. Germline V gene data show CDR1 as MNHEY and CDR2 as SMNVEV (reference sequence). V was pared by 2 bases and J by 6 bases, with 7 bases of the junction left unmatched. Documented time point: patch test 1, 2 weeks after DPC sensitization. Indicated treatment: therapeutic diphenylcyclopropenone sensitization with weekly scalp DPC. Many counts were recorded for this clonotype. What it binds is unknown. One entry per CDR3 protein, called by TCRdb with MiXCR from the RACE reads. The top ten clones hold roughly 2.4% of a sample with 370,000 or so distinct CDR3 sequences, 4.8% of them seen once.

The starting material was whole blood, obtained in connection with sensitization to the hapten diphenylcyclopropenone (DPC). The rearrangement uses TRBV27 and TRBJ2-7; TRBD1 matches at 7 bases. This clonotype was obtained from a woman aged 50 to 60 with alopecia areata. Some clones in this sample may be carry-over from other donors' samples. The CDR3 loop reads CASSLLGGKSEQYF. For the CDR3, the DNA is TGTGCCAGCAGTTTACTAGGGGGCAAGAGCGAGCAGTACTTC.